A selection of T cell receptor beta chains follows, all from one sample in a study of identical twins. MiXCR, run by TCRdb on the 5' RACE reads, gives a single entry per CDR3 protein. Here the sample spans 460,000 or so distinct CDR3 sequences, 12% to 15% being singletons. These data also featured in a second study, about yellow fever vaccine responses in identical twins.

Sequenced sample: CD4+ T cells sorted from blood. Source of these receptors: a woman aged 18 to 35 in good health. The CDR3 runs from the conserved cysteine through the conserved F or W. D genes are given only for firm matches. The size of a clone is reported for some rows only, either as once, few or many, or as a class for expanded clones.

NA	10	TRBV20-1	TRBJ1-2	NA	CSAYRAGYTF	TGCAGTGCGTACAGGGCTGGCTACACCTTC
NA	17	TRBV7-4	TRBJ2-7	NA	CASSFERVPTKNYEQYF	TGTGCCAGCAGCTTTGAGAGGGTTCCAACTAAAAACTACGAGCAGTACTTC
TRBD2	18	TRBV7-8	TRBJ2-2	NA	CASSSYRLAGGQNGELFF	TGTGCCAGCAGCTCGTATCGACTAGCGGGAGGGCAAAACGGGGAGCTGTTTTTT
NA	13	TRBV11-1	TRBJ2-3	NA	CASSLNLEDTQYF	TGTGCCAGCAGCTTAAACTTAGAAGATACGCAGTATTTT
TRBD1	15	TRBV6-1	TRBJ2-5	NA	CASSEGGTGEETQYF	TGTGCCAGCAGTGAAGGTGGGACAGGAGAGGAGACCCAGTACTTC
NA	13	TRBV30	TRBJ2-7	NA	CAWRGHRSYEQYF	TGTGCCTGGAGAGGACATCGGTCCTACGAGCAGTACTTC
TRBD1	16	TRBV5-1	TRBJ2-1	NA	CASSLWGQGTYNEQFF	TGCGCCAGCAGCTTGTGGGGACAGGGCACCTACAATGAGCAGTTCTTC
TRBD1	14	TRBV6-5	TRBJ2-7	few	CASSSGQGMYEQYF	TGTGCCAGCAGTTCCGGACAGGGTATGTACGAGCAGTACTTC
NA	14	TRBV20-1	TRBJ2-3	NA	CSARYGRSTDTQYF	TGCAGTGCTAGATACGGGAGAAGCACAGATACGCAGTATTTT
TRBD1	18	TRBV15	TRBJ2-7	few	CATTPWGTGDRWRKEQYF	TGTGCCACCACCCCATGGGGGACAGGGGACCGATGGCGCAAAGAGCAGTACTTC
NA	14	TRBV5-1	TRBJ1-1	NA	CASSLPGWDTEAFF	TGCGCCAGCAGCTTGCCAGGGTGGGACACTGAAGCTTTCTTT
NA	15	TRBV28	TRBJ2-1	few	CASSLLAEYDNEQFF	TGTGCCAGCAGTTTATTGGCGGAGTATGACAATGAGCAGTTCTTC
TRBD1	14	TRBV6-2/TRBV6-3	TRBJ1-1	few	CASKGGQVITEAFF	TGTGCCAGCAAGGGGGGACAGGTGATCACTGAAGCTTTCTTT
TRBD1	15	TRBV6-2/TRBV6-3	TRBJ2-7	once	CASSYKGQGAYEQYF	TGTGCCAGCAGTTACAAGGGACAGGGGGCATACGAGCAGTACTTC
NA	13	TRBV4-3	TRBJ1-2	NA	CASSQVGVEGYTF	TGCGCCAGCAGCCAAGTGGGAGTGGAAGGCTACACCTTC
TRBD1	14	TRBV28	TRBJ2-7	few	CASSSTGDRNEQYF	TGTGCCAGCAGTTCGACAGGGGACAGGAACGAGCAGTACTTC
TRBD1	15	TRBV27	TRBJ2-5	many	CASSLGQGARETQYF	TGTGCCAGCAGTTTAGGACAGGGGGCTAGGGAGACCCAGTACTTC
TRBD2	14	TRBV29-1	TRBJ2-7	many	CSVEIRTSSYEQYF	TGCAGCGTTGAAATTCGGACTAGCTCCTACGAGCAGTACTTC
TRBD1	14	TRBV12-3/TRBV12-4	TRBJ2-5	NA	CASSLRGLEETQYF	TGTGCCAGCAGTTTGAGGGGGCTCGAAGAGACCCAGTACTTC
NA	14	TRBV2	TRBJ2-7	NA	CASRVPGASYEQYF	TGTGCCAGCAGGGTGCCCGGGGCCAGCTACGAGCAGTACTTC
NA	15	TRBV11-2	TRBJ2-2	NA	CASSLSPQNTGELFF	TGTGCCAGCAGCTTATCCCCTCAGAACACCGGGGAGCTGTTTTTT
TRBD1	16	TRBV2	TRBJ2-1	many	CASSVSWGQSKFEQFF	TGTGCCAGCAGTGTTTCGTGGGGACAGTCCAAGTTTGAGCAGTTCTTC
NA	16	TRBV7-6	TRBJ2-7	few	CASSPRPQSKGYEQYF	TGTGCCAGCAGCCCGAGGCCCCAGAGCAAAGGTTACGAGCAGTACTTC
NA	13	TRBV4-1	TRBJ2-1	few	CASSQAPSGEQFF	TGCGCCAGCAGCCAAGCCCCCTCGGGTGAGCAGTTCTTC
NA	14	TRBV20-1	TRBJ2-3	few	CSALPWGSTDTQYF	TGCAGTGCACTCCCTTGGGGGAGCACAGATACGCAGTATTTT
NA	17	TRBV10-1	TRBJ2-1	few	CASIIKGTLKKVLEQFF	TGCGCCAGCATCATTAAAGGGACATTAAAAAAGGTATTGGAGCAGTTCTTC